The text below deals with one T cell receptor (beta chain). Its specificity is unknown. This PCR relied on a set of 60 Vbeta primers and 13 Jbeta primers. In the original workflow: Unique TCR beta chains numbered roughly 80 million in a later analysis, with roughly 9.9 million shared. Measured with immunoSEQ multiplex PCR; TCRdb has only the in-frame clones, and not every one. V, J and clone size derive from that table, while D and trimming were established from the DNA sequence. The table records roughly 170,000 clones, 75% to 90% of them present only once. This CDR3 spans 16 amino acids. V was clipped by 4 bases and J by 8 bases; unmatched bases: 15. Germline V gene sequence: CDR1 LNHDA, CDR2 SQIVND (reference sequence). This sample is part of a study of cytomegalovirus exposure and HLA in healthy donors. Whole-study findings and limits: Later work found most CMV-associated TCR beta chains apparently HLA-restricted. TCR association rates varied by HLA locus in a later analysis, with DRB1 highest and HLA-C lowest.

Sequenced: PBMCs. The chain carries TRBV19 and TRBJ1-2; 8 bases line up with TRBD1. This receptor was obtained from a woman in her forties or fifties in good health and CMV-seropositive. CDR3 in DNA: TGTGCCAGTAGTAGCTCTTCCGGGACAGGCTCCTCGGGCTACACCTTC. Translated: CASSSSSGTGSSGYTF.